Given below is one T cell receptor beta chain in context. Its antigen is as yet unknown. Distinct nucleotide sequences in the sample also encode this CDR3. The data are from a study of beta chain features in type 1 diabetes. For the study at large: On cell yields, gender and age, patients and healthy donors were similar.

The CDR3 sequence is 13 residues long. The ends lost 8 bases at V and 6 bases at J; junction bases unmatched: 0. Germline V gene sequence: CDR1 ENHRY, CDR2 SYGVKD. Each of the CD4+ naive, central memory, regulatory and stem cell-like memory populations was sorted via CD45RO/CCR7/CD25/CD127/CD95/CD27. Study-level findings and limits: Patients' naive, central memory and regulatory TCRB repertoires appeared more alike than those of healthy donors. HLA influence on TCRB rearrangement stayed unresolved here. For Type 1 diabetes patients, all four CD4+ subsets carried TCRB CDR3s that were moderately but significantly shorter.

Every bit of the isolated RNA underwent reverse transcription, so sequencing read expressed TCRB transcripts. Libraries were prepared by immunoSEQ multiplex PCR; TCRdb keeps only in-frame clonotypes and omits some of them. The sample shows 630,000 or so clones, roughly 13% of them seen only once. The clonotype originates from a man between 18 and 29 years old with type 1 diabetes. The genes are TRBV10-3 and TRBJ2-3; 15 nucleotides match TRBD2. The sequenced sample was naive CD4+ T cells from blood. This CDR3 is CAIGLAGGDTQYF. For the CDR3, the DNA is TGTGCCATCGGACTAGCGGGAGGGGATACGCAGTATTTT.